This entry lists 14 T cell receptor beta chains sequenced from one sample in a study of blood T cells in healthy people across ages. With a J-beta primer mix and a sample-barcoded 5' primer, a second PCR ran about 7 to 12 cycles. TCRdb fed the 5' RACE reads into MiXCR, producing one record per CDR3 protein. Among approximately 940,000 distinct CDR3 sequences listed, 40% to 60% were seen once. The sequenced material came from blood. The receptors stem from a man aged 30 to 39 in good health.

The chain's CDR3 is CASSQAGTQKNIQYF. CDR3 sequence (DNA): TGTGCCAGCAGCCAAGCCGGGACACAGAAAAACATTCAGTACTTC. The chain is built from TRBV11-1 and TRBJ2-4, with D possibly matching TRBD1 (6 bases). The CDR3 covers 15 residues. Germline CDR1 is SGHAT and CDR2 is FQDESV (reference sequence). V was shortened by 5 bases and J by 4 bases, with 15 bases between the two germline ends. The full variable domain, in which reference TRBV11-1 and TRBJ2-4 provide the parts outside the CDR3, is EAEVAQSPRYKITEKSQAVAFWCDPISGHATLYWYRQILGQGPELLVQFQDESVVDDSQLPKDRFSAERLKGVDSTLKIQPAELGDSAMYLCASSQAGTQKNIQYFGAGTRLSVL.

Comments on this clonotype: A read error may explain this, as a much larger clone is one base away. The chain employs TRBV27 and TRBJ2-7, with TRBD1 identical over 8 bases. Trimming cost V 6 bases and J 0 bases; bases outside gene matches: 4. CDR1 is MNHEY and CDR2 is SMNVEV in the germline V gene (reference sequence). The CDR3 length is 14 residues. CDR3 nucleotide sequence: TGTGCCAGCAGCGAGGACAGGGACTCCTACGAGCAGTACTTC. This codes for CASSEDRDSYEQYF.

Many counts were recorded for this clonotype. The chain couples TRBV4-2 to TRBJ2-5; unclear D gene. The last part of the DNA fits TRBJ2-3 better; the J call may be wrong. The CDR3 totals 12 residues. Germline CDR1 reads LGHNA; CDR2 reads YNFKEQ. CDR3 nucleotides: TGTGCCAGCAGCCAAGAAGGTGGTACGCAGTATTTT. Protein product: CASSQEGGTQYF.

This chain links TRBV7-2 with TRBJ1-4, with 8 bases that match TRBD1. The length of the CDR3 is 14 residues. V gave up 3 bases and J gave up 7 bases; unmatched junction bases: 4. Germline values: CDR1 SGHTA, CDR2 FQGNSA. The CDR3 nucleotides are TGTGCCAGCAGCTTTGCGGACAGGGCTGAAAAACTGTTTTTT. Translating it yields CASSFADRAEKLFF.

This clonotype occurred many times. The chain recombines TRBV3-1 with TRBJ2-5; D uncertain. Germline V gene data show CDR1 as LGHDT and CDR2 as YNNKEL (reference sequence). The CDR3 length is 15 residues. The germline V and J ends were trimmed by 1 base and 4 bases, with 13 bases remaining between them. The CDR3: CASSQAGPTRETQYF. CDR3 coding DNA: TGTGCCAGCAGCCAAGCGGGTCCTACCAGAGAGACCCAGTACTTC.

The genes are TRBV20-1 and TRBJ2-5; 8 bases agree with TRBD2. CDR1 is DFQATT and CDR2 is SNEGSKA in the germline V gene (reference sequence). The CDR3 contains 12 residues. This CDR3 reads CSPGGGGETQYF. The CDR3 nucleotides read TGCAGCCCCGGGGGGGGCGGAGAGACCCAGTACTTC.

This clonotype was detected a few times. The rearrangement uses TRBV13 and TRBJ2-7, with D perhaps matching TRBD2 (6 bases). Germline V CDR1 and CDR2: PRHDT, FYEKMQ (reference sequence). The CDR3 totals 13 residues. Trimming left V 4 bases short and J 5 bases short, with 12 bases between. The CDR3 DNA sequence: TGTGCCAGCAGCTCCACGGACTACAACGAGCAGTACTTC. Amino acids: CASSSTDYNEQYF. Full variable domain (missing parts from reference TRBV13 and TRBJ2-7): AAGVIQSPRHLIKEKRETATLKCYPIPRHDTVYWYQQGPGQDPQFLISFYEKMQSDKGSIPDRFSAQQFSDYHSELNMSSLELGDSALYFCASSSTDYNEQYFGPGTRLTVT.

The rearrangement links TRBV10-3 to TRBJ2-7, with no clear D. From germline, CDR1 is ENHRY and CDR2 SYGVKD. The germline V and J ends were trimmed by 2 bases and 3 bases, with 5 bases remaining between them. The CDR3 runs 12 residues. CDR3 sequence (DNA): TGTGCCATCAGTGAGGTCGACTACGAGCAGTACTTC. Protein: CAISEVDYEQYF.

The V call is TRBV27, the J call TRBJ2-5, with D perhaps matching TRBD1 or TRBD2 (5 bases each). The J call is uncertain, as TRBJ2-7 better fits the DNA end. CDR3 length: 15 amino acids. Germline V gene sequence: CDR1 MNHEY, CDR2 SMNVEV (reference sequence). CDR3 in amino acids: CASSLGDPSSYEQYF. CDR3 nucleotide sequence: TGTGCCAGCAGTTTGGGGGACCCCAGCTCTTACGAGCAGTACTTC.

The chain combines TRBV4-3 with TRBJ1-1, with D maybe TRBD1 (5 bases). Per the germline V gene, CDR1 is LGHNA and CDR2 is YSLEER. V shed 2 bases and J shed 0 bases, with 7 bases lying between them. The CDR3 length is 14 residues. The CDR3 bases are TGCGCCAGCAGCCAAAGGGGTTTGAACACTGAAGCTTTCTTT. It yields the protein CASSQRGLNTEAFF.

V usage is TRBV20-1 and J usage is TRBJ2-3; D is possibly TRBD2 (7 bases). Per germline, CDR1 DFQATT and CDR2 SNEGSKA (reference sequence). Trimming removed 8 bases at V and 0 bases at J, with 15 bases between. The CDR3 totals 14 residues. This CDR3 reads CSLGGGPSTDTQYF. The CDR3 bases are TGCAGTTTGGGGGGGGGCCCTAGCACAGATACGCAGTATTTT.

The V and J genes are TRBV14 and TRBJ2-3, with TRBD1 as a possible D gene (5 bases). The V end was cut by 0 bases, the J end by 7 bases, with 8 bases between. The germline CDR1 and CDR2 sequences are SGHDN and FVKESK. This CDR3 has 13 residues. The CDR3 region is CASSQDRTHTQYF. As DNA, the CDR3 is TGTGCCAGCAGCCAAGATCGGACACATACGCAGTATTTT.

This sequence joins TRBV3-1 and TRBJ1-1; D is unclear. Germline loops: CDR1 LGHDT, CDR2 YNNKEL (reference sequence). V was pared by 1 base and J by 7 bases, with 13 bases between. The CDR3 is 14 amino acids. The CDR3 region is CASSQALIGNEAFF. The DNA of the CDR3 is TGTGCCAGCAGCCAAGCATTGATCGGTAATGAAGCTTTCTTT.

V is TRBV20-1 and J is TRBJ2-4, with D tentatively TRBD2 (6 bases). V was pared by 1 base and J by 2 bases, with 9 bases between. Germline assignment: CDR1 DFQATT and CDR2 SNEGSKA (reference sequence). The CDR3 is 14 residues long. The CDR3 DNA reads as TGCAGTGCTAGAGGCGGGGTTCCCAAAAACATTCAGTACTTC. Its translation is CSARGGVPKNIQYF.